This T cell receptor (beta chain) originates from a study of T-cell reconstitution after alpha-beta-depleted transplantation in children. This CDR3 has 14 residues. V dropped 2 bases and J dropped 1 base, with 9 bases sitting between them. Germline assignment: CDR1 SGHKS and CDR2 YYEKEE (reference sequence). In its sample, this clonotype was seen a few times. No antigen is known for it. Study-wide results and caveats: Diversity of TCRbeta at day 60 was high in some patients, arising from surviving recipient T cells and thymic progenitors.

Unique molecular identifiers were incorporated when the TCRbeta library was constructed. TCRdb re-called the PCR reads with MiXCR, one entry per CDR3 protein. The profile shows more than 100,000 distinct CDR3 sequences, under 25% of them singletons. This chain links TRBV5-5 with TRBJ1-1; TRBD1 might be the D (5 bases). The TCR comes from a male patient aged 2-9 years who had a stem cell transplant for chronic granulomatous disease, so the T cells may come from the graft donor. Specimen: PBMCs, mostly from graft donor cells, collected 180 days after TCRalphabeta/CD19-depleted stem cell transplant. This CDR3 is CASSFGHTNTEAFF. CDR3 in DNA: TGTGCCAGCAGCTTTGGACACACGAACACTGAAGCTTTCTTT.